Each of the 23 T cell receptor beta chains below was sequenced from the same sample in a study of blood T cell repertoires in COVID-19. Generated by immunoSEQ multiplex PCR, the TCRdb table keeps only in-frame clones and is missing some. In the table there are 35,000 to 45,000 clones, 85% of which are singletons. The sample consisted of peripheral blood. The source of these receptors is a man over 45 with active COVID-19.

The chain employs TRBV27 and TRBJ2-1; a weak D match, TRBD1 (6 bases). The V gene lost 1 base and the J gene lost 10 bases, with 11 bases spanning the gap. The CDR3 loop spans 13 amino acids. Germline V gene data show CDR1 as MNHEY and CDR2 as SMNVEV (reference sequence). Here the CDR3 reads CASSLWTVGEQFF. In nucleotides, the CDR3 is TGTGCCAGCAGTTTATGGACAGTCGGGGAGCAGTTCTTC.

The V call is TRBV18, the J call TRBJ1-1; 8 nucleotides match TRBD1. Losses at the gene ends were 3 bases for V and 3 bases for J; bases not matched to a gene: 6. Per germline, CDR1 KGHSH and CDR2 LQKENI. The CDR3 sequence is 15 residues long. CDR3 DNA sequence: TGTGCCAGCTCACCCCGGACAGGGTTTTACACTGAAGCTTTCTTT. Residues: CASSPRTGFYTEAFF.

A word on this clone: At one boundary the junction diverges from the germline segment, which might be a read error. The gene calls are TRBV3-1 (or the pseudogene TRBV3-2) and TRBJ1-1; D not certain. This CDR3 has 14 residues. Germline lookup yields CDR1 LGHDT and CDR2 YNNKEL (reference sequence). The CDR3 DNA reads as TGTGCCGGCAGCCACCAGTTAACAGTTCCTGAAGCTTTCTTT. Amino acid sequence: CAGSHQLTVPEAFF.

This chain uses TRBV7-9 with TRBJ1-4, with D unclear. The CDR3 is 12 amino acids. Germline V gene data show CDR1 as SEHNR and CDR2 as FQNEAQ (reference sequence). V was pared by 6 bases and J by 6 bases, with 8 bases between. CDR3 in amino acids: CASRQNDEKLFF. DNA of the CDR3: TGTGCCAGCAGACAGAACGATGAAAAACTGTTTTTT.

Only one count was recorded for this clone. This chain links TRBV7-2 with TRBJ2-3; D not certain. Trimming removed 5 bases from V and 2 bases from J, with 14 bases in between. This CDR3 spans 15 amino acids. Germline CDR1 SGHTA, CDR2 FQGNSA. This chain's CDR3 is CASSPLPLITDTQYF. As DNA, the CDR3 is TGTGCCAGCAGCCCGCTACCTCTAATCACAGATACGCAGTATTTT.

The chain uses TRBV3-1 (or the pseudogene TRBV3-2) and TRBJ2-1; TRBD2 aligns across 9 bases. V lost 1 base to trimming and J lost 3 bases; unmatched junction nucleotides: 7. CDR3 size: 17 residues. Germline CDR1 reads LGHDT; CDR2 reads YNNKEL (reference sequence). CDR3 bases: TGTGCCAGCAGCCAAGGCATTGGGACTAGCTTCTACAATGAGCAGTTCTTC. Protein: CASSQGIGTSFYNEQFF.

Only one count was recorded for this clone. The genes are TRBV18 and TRBJ2-5; 8 nucleotides line up with TRBD1. Germline V gene sequence: CDR1 KGHSH, CDR2 LQKENI. The CDR3 is made up of 14 amino acids. V was clipped by 2 bases and J by 2 bases; unmatched bases: 1. The CDR3 sequence: CASSPYRGQETQYF. The CDR3 nucleotides read TGTGCCAGCTCACCATACAGGGGGCAAGAGACCCAGTACTTC.

The genes are TRBV21-1 and TRBJ2-3; the table's D call TRBD2 went unverified against the DNA. TRBV21-1 is designated a pseudogene. The CDR3 consists of 15 residues. The CDR3 loop reads CASSKALAGDDTQYF. CDR3 nucleotides: TGTGCCAGCAGCAAAGCGCTAGCGGGAGATGATACGCAGTATTTT.

The rearrangement joins TRBV15 to TRBJ1-5; the D is unclear. CDR3 size: 16 residues. The V end lost 3 bases, the J end lost 4 bases, and 16 bases lay between the germline ends. Germline-derived CDR1 and CDR2 are LNHNV and YYDKDF (reference sequence). CDR3 sequence: CATSSLVEGTNQPQHF. Here the CDR3 DNA reads TGTGCCACCAGCAGCCTAGTCGAGGGCACGAATCAGCCCCAGCATTTT.

The chain has TRBV5-1 and TRBJ2-3, with 8 bases lining up with TRBD2. The J segment lost 0 bases and the V segment lost 0 bases, leaving 3 bases of the junction unmatched. This CDR3 contains 16 residues. Germline-derived CDR1 and CDR2 are SGHRS and YFSETQ. In DNA form, the CDR3 reads TGCGCCAGCAGCTTGGTTTCTAGCGGGAGCACAGATACGCAGTATTTT. Translated, it gives CASSLVSSGSTDTQYF.

The chain employs TRBV20-1 and TRBJ2-5; TRBD2 matches at 7 bases. The junction had 7 bases not matched to a gene; V was cut back by 3 bases and J by 0 bases. Germline V CDR1 and CDR2: DFQATT, SNEGSKA (reference sequence). This CDR3 is 15 amino acids long. In nucleotides, the CDR3 is TGCAGTGCTAGTCGGGCTAGCGGAAACCAAGAGACCCAGTACTTC. Its protein is CSASRASGNQETQYF.

The gene calls are TRBV3-1 (or the pseudogene TRBV3-2) and TRBJ1-2; 7 bases map to TRBD1. This CDR3 contains 14 residues. Germline CDR1 is LGHDT and CDR2 is YNNKEL (reference sequence). V gave up 1 base and J gave up 7 bases; unmatched junction bases: 6. CDR3 region: CASSQADRTGGYTF. The DNA for the CDR3 is TGTGCCAGCAGCCAAGCGGACAGGACGGGTGGCTACACCTTC.

The J gene is TRBJ1-2, the V gene TRBV7-6, with D possibly TRBD1 on 6 matching bases. This CDR3 comprises 13 residues. Per the germline V gene, CDR1 is SGHVS and CDR2 is FNYEAQ. The germline V and J ends were trimmed by 5 bases and 5 bases, with 12 bases remaining between them. The CDR3 bases are TGTGCCAGCAGCCAGGGACAAGGATATGGCTACACCTTC. Protein: CASSQGQGYGYTF. Based on the CDR3 plus reference TRBV7-6 and TRBJ1-2, the full variable domain is GAGVSQSPRYKVTKRGQDVALRCDPISGHVSLYWYRQALGQGPEFLTYFNYEAQQDKSGLPNDRFSAERPEGSISTLTIQRTEQRDSAMYRCASSQGQGYGYTFGSGTRLTVV.

This clone is deemed medium-sized (0.01 to 0.1%). The V and J genes are TRBV5-4 and TRBJ2-7, with TRBD2 identical over 7 bases. Germline CDR1 is SGHNT and CDR2 is YYREEE (reference sequence). This CDR3 contains 15 residues. Trimming removed 4 bases from V and 2 bases from J; junction bases left unmatched: 9. CDR3 coding DNA: TGTGCCAGCAGCCCCTCTGTGGGAGGGACCTACGAGCAGTACTTC. This sequence encodes CASSPSVGGTYEQYF.

The chain uses TRBV10-1 and TRBJ2-5, with D possibly TRBD2 on 5 matching bases. Germline V gene data show CDR1 as WNHNN and CDR2 as SYGVQD (reference sequence). CDR3 length equals 15 residues. The ends were cut back, 5 bases at V and 2 bases at J, with 15 bases in the middle. CDR3 DNA: TGCGCCAGCAGTAGGGCGGGCTCCGAGCAAGAGACCCAGTACTTC. Its translation is CASSRAGSEQETQYF.

This chain's CDR3 is CASRGGGGSGELFF. CDR3 nucleotides: TGTGCCAGCAGAGGCGGGGGTGGATCCGGGGAGCTGTTTTTT. This chain links TRBV6-5 with TRBJ2-2; 7 bases line up with TRBD2. The ends lost 6 bases at V and 6 bases at J; junction bases unmatched: 7. CDR3 length: 14 amino acids. CDR1 is MNHEY and CDR2 is SVGAGI in the germline V gene.

The genes are TRBV5-5 and TRBJ1-4; perhaps TRBD1 as D (5 bases). With 3 bases removed from V and 2 bases from J, the gap between germline ends came to 11 bases. CDR3 size: 15 residues. Germline V gives CDR1 SGHKS, CDR2 YYEKEE (reference sequence). The CDR3, as DNA: TGTGCCAGCAGCTCGCAGGGAAACACTAATGAAAAACTGTTTTTT. This codes for CASSSQGNTNEKLFF.

The chain joins TRBV5-5 to TRBJ1-5, with 7 positions matching TRBD1. The CDR3 has 13 amino acids. Per the germline V gene, CDR1 is SGHKS and CDR2 is YYEKEE (reference sequence). Trimming took 5 bases from V and 7 from J; bases not matched to a gene: 6. The CDR3, as DNA: TGTGCCAGCAGTCTACAGGGGAGGCAGCCCCAGCATTTT. It yields the protein CASSLQGRQPQHF.

The chain has TRBV28 and TRBJ2-7, with 9 bases lining up with TRBD1. Looked up from germline, CDR1 is MDHEN and CDR2 is SYDVKM. The CDR3 is made up of 13 amino acids. V was pared by 7 bases and J by 5 bases, with 6 bases of the junction left unmatched. Here the CDR3 reads CASIQQGAHEQYF. The DNA of the CDR3 is TGTGCCAGCATCCAACAGGGGGCTCACGAGCAGTACTTC.

The chain couples TRBV11-3 to TRBJ2-1; D uncertain. Deletions cut 0 bases from V and 6 bases from J, with 9 bases between. Germline V gene data show CDR1 as SGHNT and CDR2 as YENEEA. CDR3 size: 14 residues. DNA for the CDR3: TGTGCCAGCAGCTTAGATCGCCGGAGCAATGAGCAGTTCTTC. Translated: CASSLDRRSNEQFF.

The chain combines TRBV7-2 with TRBJ2-5; a possible D gene is TRBD2 (6 bases). The CDR3 totals 14 residues. Germline loops: CDR1 SGHTA, CDR2 FQGNSA. The V gene lost 0 bases and the J gene lost 5 bases, with 10 bases spanning the gap. The chain's CDR3 is CASSLAASAETQYF. The CDR3 nucleotides are TGTGCCAGCAGCTTAGCGGCTAGCGCCGAGACCCAGTACTTC.

DNA of the CDR3: TGTGCCAGCAGCTTGATTCTACGAACCTATGAGCAGTTCTTC. Its protein product is CASSLILRTYEQFF. The chain has TRBV5-6 and TRBJ2-1; D ambiguous. Deletions cut 1 base from V and 8 bases from J, with 13 bases between. Germline V CDR1 and CDR2: SGHDT, YYEEEE. CDR3 length: 14 amino acids.

The chain combines TRBV2 with TRBJ2-1; 8 positions agree with TRBD1. V was clipped by 3 bases and J by 6 bases; unmatched bases: 4. The CDR3 spans 14 residues. CDR1 SNHLY and CDR2 FYNNEI come from the germline V gene. The CDR3 protein is CASSDGQGPNEQFF. As DNA, the CDR3 is TGTGCCAGCAGTGACGGACAGGGACCCAATGAGCAGTTCTTC.